These 7 T cell receptor beta chains originate from one sample sequenced in a study of blood T cells in healthy people across ages. Next came a second PCR, run for about 6 to 12 cycles, which used a sample-barcoded 5' primer along with a J-beta primer mix. TCRdb used MiXCR to reprocess the 5' RACE reads, holding one entry per CDR3 protein. The sample holds about 800,000 distinct CDR3 sequences; 20% to 30% are singletons and the top ten take under 4%. This sample also appeared in a second study, on T cells of mothers and their children.

The specimen was blood. Every receptor here comes from a boy aged 10-17 years in good health.

This clonotype turned up a few times. The rearrangement joins TRBV6-2 or TRBV6-3 to TRBJ1-2; 7 nucleotides match TRBD1. CDR3 length: 15 residues. Germline values: CDR1 MNHEY, CDR2 SVGEGT. Trimming took 6 bases from V and 8 from J; bases not matched to a gene: 15. CDR3: CASSPPGQMNWGYTF. CDR3 nucleotides: TGTGCCAGCAGCCCCCCGGGACAGATGAATTGGGGCTACACCTTC.

The V and J genes are TRBV29-1 and TRBJ2-3, with 9 nucleotides matching TRBD2. The CDR3 loop spans 14 amino acids. The V gene end was trimmed by 7 bases and the J gene end by 0 bases; junction bases not matched to a gene: 5. The V gene's germline CDR1 is SQVTM and CDR2 ANQGSEA. The CDR3 DNA reads as TGCAGCGGCGGACTAGCGTTTAGCACAGATACGCAGTATTTT. As protein: CSGGLAFSTDTQYF.

The chain has TRBV20-1 and TRBJ2-5; 7 bases map to TRBD2. CDR3 length equals 12 residues. CDR1 is DFQATT and CDR2 is SNEGSKA in the germline V gene (reference sequence). The ends lost 3 bases at V and 6 bases at J; junction bases unmatched: 4. The CDR3 coding sequence is TGCAGTGCTAGGTGGGAGGGGAAGACCCAGTACTTC. It translates to CSARWEGKTQYF.

The V gene is TRBV28, the J gene TRBJ2-5, with D possibly being TRBD1 or TRBD2 (5 bases each). Germline assignment: CDR1 MDHEN and CDR2 SYDVKM. V was cut by 2 bases and J by 4 bases, with 14 bases left in between. The CDR3 sequence is 15 residues long. The CDR3, as DNA: TGTGCCAGCAGTTTAGGGACGGGATTTTCAGAGACCCAGTACTTC. This encodes CASSLGTGFSETQYF.

The chain employs TRBV7-2 and TRBJ2-7, with D perhaps given as TRBD1 or TRBD2 (6 bases each). Germline V gene data show CDR1 as SGHTA and CDR2 as FQGNSA. This CDR3 comprises 14 residues. V was pared by 4 bases and J by 3 bases, with 13 bases between. In nucleotides, the CDR3 is TGTGCCAGCAGCTACAGAGGAGGGGGCTACGAGCAGTACTTC. It codes for CASSYRGGGYEQYF.

The V call is TRBV2, the J call TRBJ1-2, with D possibly TRBD1 on 5 matching bases. V lost 3 bases to trimming and J lost 5 bases, with 13 bases between them. The V gene's germline CDR1 is SNHLY and CDR2 FYNNEI. The CDR3 spans 14 residues. The CDR3 nucleotides read TGTGCCAGCAGTGAGGGCGCGACAGTATATGGCTACACCTTC. It encodes CASSEGATVYGYTF.

V usage is TRBV12-3 or TRBV12-4 and J usage is TRBJ2-3; D not certain. CDR3 length: 13 amino acids. V lost 4 bases and J 8 bases, leaving 13 bases between the germline ends. The CDR3 DNA reads TGTGCCAGCAGTTCGACTGGGCAAGGTACGCAGTATTTT. Encoded protein: CASSSTGQGTQYF.